This TCR beta chain was recorded in a study of blood T cells in healthy people across ages. The CDR3 is 13 amino acids. Germline V gene data show CDR1 as DFQATT and CDR2 as SNEGSKA (reference sequence). General study points: TCR beta diversity per million T cells fell roughly linearly with age. The study could not conclusively compare naive and antigen-experienced cells, given its unsorted PBMCs.

Turning to this clonotype: Its antigen is currently unknown.

It was with a sample-barcoded 5' primer and a J-beta primer mix that a second PCR of about 6 to 12 cycles was run. Unique molecular identifiers of 12 random nucleotides labeled each cDNA. TCRdb redid the calling of the 5' RACE reads with MiXCR, one entry per CDR3 protein. The data show fewer than 2 million distinct CDR3 sequences, about two fifths seen once. This receptor was obtained from a human donor in good health. The material sequenced was blood. The V and J genes are TRBV20-1 and TRBJ2-5; D unclear. The DNA end is more similar to TRBJ2-7, so the J call may be wrong. CDR3 DNA: TGCAGTGCTACCCCCTACGGTGATTACGAGCAGTACTTC. It yields the protein CSATPYGDYEQYF.